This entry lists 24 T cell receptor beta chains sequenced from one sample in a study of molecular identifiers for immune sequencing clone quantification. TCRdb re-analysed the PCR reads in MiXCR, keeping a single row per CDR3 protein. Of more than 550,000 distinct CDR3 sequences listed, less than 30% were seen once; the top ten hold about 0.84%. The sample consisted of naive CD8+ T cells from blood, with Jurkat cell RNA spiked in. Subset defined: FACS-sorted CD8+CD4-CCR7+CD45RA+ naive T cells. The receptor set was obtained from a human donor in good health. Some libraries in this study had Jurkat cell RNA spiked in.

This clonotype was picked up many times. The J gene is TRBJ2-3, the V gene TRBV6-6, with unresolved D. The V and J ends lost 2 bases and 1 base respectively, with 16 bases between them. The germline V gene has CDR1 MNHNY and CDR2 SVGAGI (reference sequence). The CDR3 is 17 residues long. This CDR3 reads CASSYSHQRTGTDTQYF. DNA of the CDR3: TGTGCCAGCAGTTACAGCCATCAGCGAACCGGCACAGATACGCAGTATTTT.

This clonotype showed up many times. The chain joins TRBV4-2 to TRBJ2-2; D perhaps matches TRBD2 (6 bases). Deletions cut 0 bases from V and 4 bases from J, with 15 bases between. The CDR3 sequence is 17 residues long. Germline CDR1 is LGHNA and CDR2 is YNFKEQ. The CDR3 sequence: CASSQDWDGRVTGELFF. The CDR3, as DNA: TGTGCCAGCAGCCAAGATTGGGACGGGAGAGTCACCGGGGAGCTGTTTTTT.

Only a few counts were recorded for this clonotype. The CDR3 sequence: CSARDAAMVTGGEQFF. The CDR3 region has the DNA TGCAGTGCTAGAGATGCAGCCATGGTCACAGGGGGTGAGCAGTTCTTC. The chain carries TRBV20-1 and TRBJ2-1; 8 nucleotides match TRBD1. CDR1 and CDR2 (germline): DFQATT, SNEGSKA (reference sequence). The trim removed 0 bases at V and 9 bases at J, leaving 13 bases unmatched. The CDR3 consists of 16 residues.

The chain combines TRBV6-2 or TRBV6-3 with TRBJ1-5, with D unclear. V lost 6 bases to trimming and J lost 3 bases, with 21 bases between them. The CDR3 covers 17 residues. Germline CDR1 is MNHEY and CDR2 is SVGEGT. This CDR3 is CASRTPDLVGNNQPQHF. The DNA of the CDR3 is TGTGCCAGCAGGACGCCAGACTTGGTCGGGAACAATCAGCCCCAGCATTTT.

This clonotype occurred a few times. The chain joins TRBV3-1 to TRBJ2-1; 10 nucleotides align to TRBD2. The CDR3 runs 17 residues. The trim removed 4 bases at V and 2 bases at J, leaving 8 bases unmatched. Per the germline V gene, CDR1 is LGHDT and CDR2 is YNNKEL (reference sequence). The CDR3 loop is CASSPTLSGRAYNEQFF. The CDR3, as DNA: TGTGCCAGCAGCCCAACCCTAAGCGGGAGGGCCTACAATGAGCAGTTCTTC.

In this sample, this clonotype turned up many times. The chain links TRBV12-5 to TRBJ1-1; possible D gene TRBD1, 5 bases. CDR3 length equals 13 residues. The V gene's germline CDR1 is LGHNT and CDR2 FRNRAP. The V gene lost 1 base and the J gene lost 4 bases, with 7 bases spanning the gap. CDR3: CASGLAGGTEAFF. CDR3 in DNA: TGTGCTAGTGGTTTGGCGGGGGGCACTGAAGCTTTCTTT.

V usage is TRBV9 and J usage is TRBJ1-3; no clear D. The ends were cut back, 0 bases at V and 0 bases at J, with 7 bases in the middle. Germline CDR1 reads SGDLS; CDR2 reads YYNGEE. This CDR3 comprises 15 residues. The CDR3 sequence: CASSVADRSGNTIYF. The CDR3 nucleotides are TGTGCCAGCAGCGTAGCAGATCGCTCTGGAAACACCATATATTTT.

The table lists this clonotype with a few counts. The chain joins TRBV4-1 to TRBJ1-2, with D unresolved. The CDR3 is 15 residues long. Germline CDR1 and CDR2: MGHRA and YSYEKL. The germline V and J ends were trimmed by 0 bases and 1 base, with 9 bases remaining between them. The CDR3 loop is CASSQEHENNYGYTF. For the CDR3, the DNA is TGCGCCAGCAGCCAAGAGCATGAGAATAACTATGGCTACACCTTC.

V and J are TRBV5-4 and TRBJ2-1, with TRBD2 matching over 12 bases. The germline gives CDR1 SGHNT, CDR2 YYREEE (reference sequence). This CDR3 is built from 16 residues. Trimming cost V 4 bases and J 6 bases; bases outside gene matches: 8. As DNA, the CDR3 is TGTGCCAGCAGCCCTGTGACTAGCGGGAGAACCAATGAGCAGTTCTTC. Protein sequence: CASSPVTSGRTNEQFF.

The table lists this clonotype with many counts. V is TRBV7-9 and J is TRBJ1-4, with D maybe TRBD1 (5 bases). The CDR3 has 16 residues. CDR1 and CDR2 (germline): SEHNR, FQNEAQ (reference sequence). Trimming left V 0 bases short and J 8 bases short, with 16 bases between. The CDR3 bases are TGTGCCAGCAGCTTAGCGATAGGGACGGCCAGCGAAAAACTGTTTTTT. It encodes CASSLAIGTASEKLFF.

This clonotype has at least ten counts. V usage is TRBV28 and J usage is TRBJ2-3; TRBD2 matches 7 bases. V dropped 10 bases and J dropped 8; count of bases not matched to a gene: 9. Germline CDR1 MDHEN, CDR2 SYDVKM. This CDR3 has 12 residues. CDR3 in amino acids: CATGYLAGTQYF. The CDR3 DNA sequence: TGTGCCACCGGTTACTTAGCGGGTACGCAGTATTTT. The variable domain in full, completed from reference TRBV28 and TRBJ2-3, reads DVKVTQSSRYLVKRTGEKVFLECVQDMDHENMFWYRQDPGLGLRLIYFSYDVKMKEKGDIPEGYSVSREKKERFSLILESASTNQTSMYLCATGYLAGTQYFGPGTRLTVL.

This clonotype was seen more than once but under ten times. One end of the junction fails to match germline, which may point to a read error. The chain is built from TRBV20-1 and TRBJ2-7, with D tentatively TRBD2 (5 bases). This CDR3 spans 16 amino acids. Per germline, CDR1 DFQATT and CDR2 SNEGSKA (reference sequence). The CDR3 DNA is TGCAGTGCTAGCGGGATTTCGCCCGTAGTTCGGTACGAGCGGTACTTC. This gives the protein CSASGISPVVRYERYF.

The CDR3 reads CASSAPGEDTQYF. CDR3 in DNA: TGTGCCAGCAGCGCCCCAGGGGAAGATACGCAGTATTTT. The chain combines TRBV7-9 with TRBJ2-3; perhaps TRBD1 as D (6 bases). In germline, CDR1 is SEHNR, CDR2 FQNEAQ (reference sequence). The CDR3 sequence is 13 residues long. Trimming removed 5 bases from V and 5 bases from J, with 11 bases in between.

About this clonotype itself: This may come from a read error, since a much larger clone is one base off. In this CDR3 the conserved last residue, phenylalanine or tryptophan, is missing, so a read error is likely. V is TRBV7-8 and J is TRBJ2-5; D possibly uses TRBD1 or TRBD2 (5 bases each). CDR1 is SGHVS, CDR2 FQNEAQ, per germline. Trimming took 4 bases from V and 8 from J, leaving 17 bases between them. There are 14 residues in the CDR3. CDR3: CASSSPGTLETQYS. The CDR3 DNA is TGTGCCAGCAGCTCTCCCGGGACGCTGGAAACCCAGTACTCC.

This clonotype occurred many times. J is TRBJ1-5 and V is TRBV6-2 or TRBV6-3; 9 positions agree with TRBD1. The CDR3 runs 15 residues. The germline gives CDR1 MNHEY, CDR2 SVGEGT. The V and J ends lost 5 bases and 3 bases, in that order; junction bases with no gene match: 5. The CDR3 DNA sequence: TGTGCCAGCAGTATTGGACAGGGGACCAATCAGCCCCAGCATTTT. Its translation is CASSIGQGTNQPQHF.

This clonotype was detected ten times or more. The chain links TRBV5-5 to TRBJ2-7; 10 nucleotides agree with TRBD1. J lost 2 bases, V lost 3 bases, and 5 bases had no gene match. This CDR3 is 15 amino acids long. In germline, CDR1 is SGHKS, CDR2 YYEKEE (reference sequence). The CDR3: CASSWTGGGAYEQYF. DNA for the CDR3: TGTGCCAGCAGCTGGACAGGGGGAGGTGCCTACGAGCAGTACTTC.

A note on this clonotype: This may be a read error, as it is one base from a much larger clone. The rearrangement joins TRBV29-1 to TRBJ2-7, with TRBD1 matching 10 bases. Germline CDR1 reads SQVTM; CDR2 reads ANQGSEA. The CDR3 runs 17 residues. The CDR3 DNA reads TGCAGCGCTGAAGATCGCTCGGGACAGGGGAGCTCCTACGAGCAGTACTTC. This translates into CSAEDRSGQGSSYEQYF.

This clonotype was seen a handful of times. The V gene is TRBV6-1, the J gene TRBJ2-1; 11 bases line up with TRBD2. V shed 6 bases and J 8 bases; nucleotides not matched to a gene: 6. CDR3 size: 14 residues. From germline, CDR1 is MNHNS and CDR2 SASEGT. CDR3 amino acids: CASRASGRTDEQFF. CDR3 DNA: TGTGCCAGCAGAGCTAGCGGGAGGACGGATGAGCAGTTCTTC.

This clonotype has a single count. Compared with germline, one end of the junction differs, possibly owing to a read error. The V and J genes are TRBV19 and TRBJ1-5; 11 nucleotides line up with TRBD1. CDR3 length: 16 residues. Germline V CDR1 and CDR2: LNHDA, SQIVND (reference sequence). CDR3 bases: TGTGCCAGGAGTATAGACGGGACAGGGGGATATCAGCCCCAGCATTTT. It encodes CARSIDGTGGYQPQHF.

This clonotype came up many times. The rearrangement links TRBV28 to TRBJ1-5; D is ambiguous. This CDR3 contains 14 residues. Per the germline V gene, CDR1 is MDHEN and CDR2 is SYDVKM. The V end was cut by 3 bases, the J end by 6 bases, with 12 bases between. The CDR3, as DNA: TGTGCCAGCAGTTTTGCAAGGTCAGGTCAGCCCCAGCATTTT. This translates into CASSFARSGQPQHF. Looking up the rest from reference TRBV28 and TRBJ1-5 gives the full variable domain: DVKVTQSSRYLVKRTGEKVFLECVQDMDHENMFWYRQDPGLGLRLIYFSYDVKMKEKGDIPEGYSVSREKKERFSLILESASTNQTSMYLCASSFARSGQPQHFGDGTRLSIL.

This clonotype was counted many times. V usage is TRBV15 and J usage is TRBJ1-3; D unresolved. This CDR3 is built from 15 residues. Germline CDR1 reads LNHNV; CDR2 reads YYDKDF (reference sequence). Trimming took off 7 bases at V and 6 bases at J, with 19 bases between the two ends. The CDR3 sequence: CATTQERFGTNTIYF. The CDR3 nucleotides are TGTGCCACCACCCAAGAACGTTTCGGCACAAACACCATATATTTT.

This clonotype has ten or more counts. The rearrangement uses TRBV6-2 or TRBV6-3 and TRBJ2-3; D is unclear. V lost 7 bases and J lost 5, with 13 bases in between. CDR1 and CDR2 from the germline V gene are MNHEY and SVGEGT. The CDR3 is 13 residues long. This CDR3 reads CASKDLNEDTQYF. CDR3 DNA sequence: TGTGCCAGCAAGGACCTTAATGAAGATACGCAGTATTTT.

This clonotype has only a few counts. The CDR3 DNA follows: TGTGCTAGTGGTTTTGACAGGGCCGGGGCCACAGATACGCAGTATTTT. Amino acid sequence: CASGFDRAGATDTQYF. The chain joins TRBV12-5 to TRBJ2-3; TRBD1 aligns across 7 bases. The CDR3 consists of 16 residues. V was pared by 3 bases and J by 2 bases, with 8 bases of the junction left unmatched. Germline CDR1 reads LGHNT; CDR2 reads FRNRAP. Complete variable domain (other parts from reference TRBV12-5 and TRBJ2-3): DARVTQTPRHKVTEMGQEVTMRCQPILGHNTVFWYRQTMMQGLELLAYFRNRAPLDDSGMPKDRFSAEMPDATLATLKIQPSEPRDSAVYFCASGFDRAGATDTQYFGPGTRLTVL.

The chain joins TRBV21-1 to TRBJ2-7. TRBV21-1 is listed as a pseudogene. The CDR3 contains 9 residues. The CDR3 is CAIIGEQYF. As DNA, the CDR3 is TGTGCCATAATAGGCGAGCAGTACTTC.